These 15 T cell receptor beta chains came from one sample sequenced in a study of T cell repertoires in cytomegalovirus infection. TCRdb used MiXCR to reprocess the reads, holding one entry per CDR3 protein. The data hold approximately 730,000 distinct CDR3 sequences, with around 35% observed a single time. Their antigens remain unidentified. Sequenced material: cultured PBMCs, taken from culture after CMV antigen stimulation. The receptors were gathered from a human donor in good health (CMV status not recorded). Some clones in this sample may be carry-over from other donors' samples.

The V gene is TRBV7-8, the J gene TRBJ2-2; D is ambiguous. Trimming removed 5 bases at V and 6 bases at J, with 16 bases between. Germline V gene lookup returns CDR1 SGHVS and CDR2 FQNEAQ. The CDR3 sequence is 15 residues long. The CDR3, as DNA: TGTGCCAGCAGCCCCATGGTCCGATGGGCCGGGGAGCTGTTTTTT. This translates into CASSPMVRWAGELFF. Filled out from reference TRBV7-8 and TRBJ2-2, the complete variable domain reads GAGVSQSPRYKVAKRGQDVALRCDPISGHVSLFWYQQALGQGPEFLTYFQNEAQLDKSGLPSDRFFAERPEGSVSTLKIQRTQQEDSAVYLCASSPMVRWAGELFFGEGSRLTVL.

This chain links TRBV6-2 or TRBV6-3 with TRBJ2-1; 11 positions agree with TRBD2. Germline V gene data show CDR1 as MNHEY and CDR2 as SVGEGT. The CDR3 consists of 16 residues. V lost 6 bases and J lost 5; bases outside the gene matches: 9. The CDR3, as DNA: TGTGCCAGCAGACCTCAACTAGCGGGGGCCCACAATGAGCAGTTCTTC. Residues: CASRPQLAGAHNEQFF.

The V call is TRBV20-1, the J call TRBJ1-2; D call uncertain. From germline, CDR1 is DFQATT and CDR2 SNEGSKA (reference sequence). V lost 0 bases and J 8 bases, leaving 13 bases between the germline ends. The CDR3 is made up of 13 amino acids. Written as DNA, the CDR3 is TGCAGTGCTAGAGATCCGGACGGCTGGGGCTACACCTTC. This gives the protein CSARDPDGWGYTF.

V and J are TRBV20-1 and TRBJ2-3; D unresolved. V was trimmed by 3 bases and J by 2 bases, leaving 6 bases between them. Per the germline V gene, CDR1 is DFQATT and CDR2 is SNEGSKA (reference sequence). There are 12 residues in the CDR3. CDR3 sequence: CSASAPTDTQYF. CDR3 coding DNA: TGCAGTGCTAGCGCCCCCACAGATACGCAGTATTTT.

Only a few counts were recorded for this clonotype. CDR3: CASPPAGGAYNEQFF. The CDR3 DNA reads as TGTGCCAGCCCCCCAGCCGGGGGGGCCTACAATGAGCAGTTCTTC. The chain carries TRBV6-7 and TRBJ2-1, with TRBD2 matching 8 bases. TRBV6-7 is treated as an ORF (open reading frame) with a function not yet certain. The length of the CDR3 is 15 residues. V shed 8 bases, J shed 2 bases, and the junction held 8 bases outside the gene matches.

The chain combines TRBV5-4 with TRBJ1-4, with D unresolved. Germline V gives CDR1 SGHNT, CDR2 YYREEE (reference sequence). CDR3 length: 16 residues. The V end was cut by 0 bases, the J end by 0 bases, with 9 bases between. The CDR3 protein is CASSLVPAATNEKLFF. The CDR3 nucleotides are TGTGCCAGCAGCTTGGTCCCAGCCGCAACTAATGAAAAACTGTTTTTT.

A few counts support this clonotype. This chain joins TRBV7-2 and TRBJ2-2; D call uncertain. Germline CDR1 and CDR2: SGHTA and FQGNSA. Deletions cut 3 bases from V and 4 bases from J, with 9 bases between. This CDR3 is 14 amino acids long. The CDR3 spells CASSFYLGTGELFF. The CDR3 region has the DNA TGTGCCAGCAGCTTTTACCTGGGCACCGGGGAGCTGTTTTTT.

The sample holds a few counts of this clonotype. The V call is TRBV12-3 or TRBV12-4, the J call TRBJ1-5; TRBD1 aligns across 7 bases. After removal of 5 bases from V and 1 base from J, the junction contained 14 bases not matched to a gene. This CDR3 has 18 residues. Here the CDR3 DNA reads TGTGCCAGCAGTGTTTCCGGGCAGGGGGTCTTGAGCAATCAGCCCCAGCATTTT. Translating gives CASSVSGQGVLSNQPQHF.

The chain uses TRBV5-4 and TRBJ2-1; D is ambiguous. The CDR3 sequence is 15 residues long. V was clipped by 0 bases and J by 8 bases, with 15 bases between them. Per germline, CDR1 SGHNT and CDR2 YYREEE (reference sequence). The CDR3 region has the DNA TGTGCCAGCAGCTTGGAACCCGTGGGGTTCGATGAGCAGTTCTTC. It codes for CASSLEPVGFDEQFF.

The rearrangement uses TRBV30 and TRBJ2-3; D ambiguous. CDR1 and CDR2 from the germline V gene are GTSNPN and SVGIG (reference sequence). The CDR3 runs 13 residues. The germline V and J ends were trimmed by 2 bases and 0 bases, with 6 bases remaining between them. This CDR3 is CAWSPRSTDTQYF. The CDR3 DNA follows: TGTGCCTGGAGTCCCAGGAGCACAGATACGCAGTATTTT.

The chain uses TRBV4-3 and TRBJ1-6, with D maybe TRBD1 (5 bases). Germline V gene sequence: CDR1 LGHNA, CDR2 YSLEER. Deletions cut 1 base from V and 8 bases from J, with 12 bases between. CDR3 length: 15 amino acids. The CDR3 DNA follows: TGCGCCAGCAGCCAAGGACAGTCGCTGGATTCACCCCTCCACTTT. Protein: CASSQGQSLDSPLHF.

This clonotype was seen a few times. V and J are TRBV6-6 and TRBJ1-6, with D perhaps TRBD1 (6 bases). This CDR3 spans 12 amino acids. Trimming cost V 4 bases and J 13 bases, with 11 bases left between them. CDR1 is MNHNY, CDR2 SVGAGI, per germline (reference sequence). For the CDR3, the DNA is TGTGCCAGCAGTTCGACTACAGGGCCCCTCCACTTT. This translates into CASSSTTGPLHF.

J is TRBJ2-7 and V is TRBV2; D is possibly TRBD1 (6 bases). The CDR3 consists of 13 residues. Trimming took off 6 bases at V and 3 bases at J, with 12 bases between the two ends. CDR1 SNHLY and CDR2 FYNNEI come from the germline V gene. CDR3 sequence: CASSRTVLYEQYF. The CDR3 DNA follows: TGTGCCAGCAGCAGGACAGTACTCTACGAGCAGTACTTC.

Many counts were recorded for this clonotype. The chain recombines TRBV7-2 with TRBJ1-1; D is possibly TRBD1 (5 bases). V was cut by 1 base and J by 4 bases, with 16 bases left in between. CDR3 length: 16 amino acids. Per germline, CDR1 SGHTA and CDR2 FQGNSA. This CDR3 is CASSLVGDRYLTEAFF. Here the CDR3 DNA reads TGTGCCAGCAGCTTAGTCGGGGACCGATACCTCACTGAAGCTTTCTTT.

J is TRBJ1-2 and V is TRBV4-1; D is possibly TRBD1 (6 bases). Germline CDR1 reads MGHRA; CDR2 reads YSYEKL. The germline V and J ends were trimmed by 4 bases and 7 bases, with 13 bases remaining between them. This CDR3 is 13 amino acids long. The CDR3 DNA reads TGCGCCAGCAGCCTTTGGACAGAAGGTGGCTACACCTTC. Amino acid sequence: CASSLWTEGGYTF.